This T cell receptor beta chain was sequenced during a study of blood T cell repertoires in COVID-19. Study overall: COVID-19 samples collected from the United States, Italy and Spain covered acute and convalescent phases.

Germline lookup yields CDR1 KGHSH and CDR2 LQKENI. CDR3 length equals 13 residues. V dropped 3 bases and J dropped 5 bases, with 8 bases sitting between them. In the original workflow: From reference gene primer amplification, estimates of nucleated cell counts were derived. Profiling relied on immunoSEQ multiplex PCR, and the TCRdb table lists in-frame clones only, not all of them. The DNA gave D and trimming, while V, J and clone size come from that table. The sample carries 140,000 or so clones, roughly 80% recorded once. The TCR originated in a woman at least 80 years old with acute or convalescent COVID-19. The rearrangement joins TRBV18 to TRBJ2-1; possibly TRBD1 for D (6 bases). The sample comprised peripheral blood. CDR3 nucleotides: TGTGCCAGCTCACCGGGACAACACAATGAGCAGTTCTTC. This translates into CASSPGQHNEQFF.